This T cell receptor (beta chain) is drawn from a study of cytomegalovirus exposure and HLA in healthy donors. The wider study: A data release that came early held some 79 million unique TCRs from HLA-typed donors. Study outcomes and limitations: Earlier analysis found most TCR beta V segments productive about 87% or about 30% of the time. The likely explanation for a cluster of highly shared sequence variants was sequencing artifact.

The germline V gene has CDR1 SGHTA and CDR2 FQGTGA. CDR3 size: 15 residues. The ends lost 2 bases at V and 6 bases at J; junction bases unmatched: 8. The PCR made use of 60 Vbeta and 13 Jbeta primers. Here immunoSEQ multiplex PCR was the method, and the copy in TCRdb shows in-frame clones only, minus some. Here the sample spans tens of thousands of clones, about 75% being singletons. To note about this clone: Its matching antigen is unknown.

Sequences were obtained from PBMCs. The V gene is TRBV7-3, the J gene TRBJ2-7; 9 bases fit TRBD2. This clonotype was sampled from a man between 40 and 49 years old in good health and CMV-seronegative. The DNA of the CDR3 is TGTGCCAGCAGCTTATTCCTAGCGGGGAAATTCGAGCAGTACTTC. Its translation: CASSLFLAGKFEQYF.